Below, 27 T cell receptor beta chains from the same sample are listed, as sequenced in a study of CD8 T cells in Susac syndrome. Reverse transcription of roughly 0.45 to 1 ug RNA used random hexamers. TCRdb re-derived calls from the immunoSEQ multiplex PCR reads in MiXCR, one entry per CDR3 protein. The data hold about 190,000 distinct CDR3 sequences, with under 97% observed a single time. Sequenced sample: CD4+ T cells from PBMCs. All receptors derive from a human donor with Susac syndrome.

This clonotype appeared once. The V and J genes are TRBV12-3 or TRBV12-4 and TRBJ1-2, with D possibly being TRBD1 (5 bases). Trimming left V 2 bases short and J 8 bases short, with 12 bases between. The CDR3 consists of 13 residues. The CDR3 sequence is CASSLFRGVGYTF. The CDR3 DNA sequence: TGTGCCAGCAGTTTATTCCGAGGGGTCGGCTACACCTTC.

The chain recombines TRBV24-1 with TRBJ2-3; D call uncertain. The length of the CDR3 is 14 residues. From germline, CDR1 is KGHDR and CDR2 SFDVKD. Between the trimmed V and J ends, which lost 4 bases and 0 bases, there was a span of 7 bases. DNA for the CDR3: TGTGCCACCAGTGAAGCGTCTAGCACAGATACGCAGTATTTT. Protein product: CATSEASSTDTQYF.

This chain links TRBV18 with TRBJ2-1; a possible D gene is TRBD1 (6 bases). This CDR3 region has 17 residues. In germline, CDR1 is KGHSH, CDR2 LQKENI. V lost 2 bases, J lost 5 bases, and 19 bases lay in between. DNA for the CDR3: TGTGCCAGCTCACCAGACAGGCCCCTCTTTATCGACAATGAGCAGTTCTTC. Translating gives CASSPDRPLFIDNEQFF.

The CDR3 sequence is CASSHPRARGGRETQYF. The CDR3 DNA reads as TGCGCCAGCAGCCATCCGCGGGCTAGGGGGGGCCGAGAGACCCAGTACTTC. The V gene is TRBV4-1, the J gene TRBJ2-5, with D tentatively TRBD2 (7 bases). This CDR3 is 17 amino acids long. Germline V gene data show CDR1 as MGHRA and CDR2 as YSYEKL. With 3 bases removed from V and 4 bases from J, the gap between germline ends came to 21 bases.

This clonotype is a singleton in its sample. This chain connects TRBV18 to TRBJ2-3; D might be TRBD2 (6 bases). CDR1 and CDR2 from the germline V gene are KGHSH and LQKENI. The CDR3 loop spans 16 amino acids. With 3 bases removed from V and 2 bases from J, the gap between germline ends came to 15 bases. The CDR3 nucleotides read TGTGCCAGCTCACCGCTCGCGGGGCCTTACACAGATACGCAGTATTTT. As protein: CASSPLAGPYTDTQYF.

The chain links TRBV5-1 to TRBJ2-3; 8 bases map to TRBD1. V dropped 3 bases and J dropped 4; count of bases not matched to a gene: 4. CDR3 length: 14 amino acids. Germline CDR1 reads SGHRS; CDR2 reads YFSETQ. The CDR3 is CASSWTGQSDTQYF. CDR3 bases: TGCGCCAGCAGCTGGACAGGGCAGTCAGATACGCAGTATTTT.

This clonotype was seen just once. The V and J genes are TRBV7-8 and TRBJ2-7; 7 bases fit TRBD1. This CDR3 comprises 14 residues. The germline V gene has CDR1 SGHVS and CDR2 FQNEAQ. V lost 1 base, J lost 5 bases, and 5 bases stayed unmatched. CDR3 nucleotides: TGTGCCAGCAGCTTAGGGGACAGCGGACACGAGCAGTACTTC. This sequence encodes CASSLGDSGHEQYF.

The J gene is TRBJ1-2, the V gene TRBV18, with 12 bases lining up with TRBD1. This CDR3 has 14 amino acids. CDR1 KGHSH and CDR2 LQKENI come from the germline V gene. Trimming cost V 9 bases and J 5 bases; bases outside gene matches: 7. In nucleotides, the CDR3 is TGTGCCAGTTTACGGGACAGGGGGCTTTATGGCTACACCTTC. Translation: CASLRDRGLYGYTF.

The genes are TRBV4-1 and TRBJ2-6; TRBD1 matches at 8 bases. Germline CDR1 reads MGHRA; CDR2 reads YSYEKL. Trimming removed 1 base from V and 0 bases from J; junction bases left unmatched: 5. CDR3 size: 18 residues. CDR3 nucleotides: TGCGCCAGCAGCCAAGGGACAGGGCCCCTCTCTGGGGCCAACGTCCTGACTTTC. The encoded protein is CASSQGTGPLSGANVLTF.

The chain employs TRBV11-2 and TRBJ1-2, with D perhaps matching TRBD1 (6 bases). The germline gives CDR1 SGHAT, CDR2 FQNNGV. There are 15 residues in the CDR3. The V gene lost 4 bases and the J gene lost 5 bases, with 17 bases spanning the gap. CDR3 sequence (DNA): TGTGCCAGCAGCTCCTGGACAGACTACTTGTATGGCTACACCTTC. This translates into CASSSWTDYLYGYTF.

The CDR3 spells CASSPQTSPIDEQYF. The CDR3 region has the DNA TGTGCCAGCAGCCCTCAGACTAGCCCAATCGACGAGCAGTACTTC. V is TRBV7-2 and J is TRBJ2-7; 7 bases agree with TRBD2. The CDR3 has 15 amino acids. CDR1 and CDR2 (germline): SGHTA, FQGNSA. Unmatched junction bases numbered 12, after V lost 5 bases and J lost 5 bases.

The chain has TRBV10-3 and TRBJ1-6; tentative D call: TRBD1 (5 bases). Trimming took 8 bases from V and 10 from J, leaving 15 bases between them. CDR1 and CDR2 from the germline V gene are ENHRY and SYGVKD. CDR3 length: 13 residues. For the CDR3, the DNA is TGTGCCATCGGGGGGGGGAGCGGATCACCCCTCCACTTT. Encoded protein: CAIGGGSGSPLHF.

The CDR3 protein is CASSVGRGSYTGELFF. The CDR3 DNA reads as TGTGCCAGCAGCGTAGGAAGGGGGAGTTACACCGGGGAGCTGTTTTTT. This chain joins TRBV9 and TRBJ2-2; D possibly corresponds to TRBD1 (6 bases). The CDR3 length is 16 residues. Trimming took 0 bases from V and 3 from J, leaving 12 bases between them. The V gene's germline CDR1 is SGDLS and CDR2 YYNGEE.

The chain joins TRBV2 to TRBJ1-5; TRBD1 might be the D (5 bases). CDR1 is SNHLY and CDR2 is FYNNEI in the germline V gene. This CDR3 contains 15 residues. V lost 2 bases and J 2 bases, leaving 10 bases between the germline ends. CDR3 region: CASSEQGGGNQPQHF. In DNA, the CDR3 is TGTGCCAGCAGTGAACAGGGCGGTGGCAATCAGCCCCAGCATTTT.

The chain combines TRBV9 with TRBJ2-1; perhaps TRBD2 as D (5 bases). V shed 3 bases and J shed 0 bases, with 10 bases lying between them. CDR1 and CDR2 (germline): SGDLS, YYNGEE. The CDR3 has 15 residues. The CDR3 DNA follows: TGTGCCAGCAGCGCGGACTCCAGCTCCTACAATGAGCAGTTCTTC. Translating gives CASSADSSSYNEQFF.

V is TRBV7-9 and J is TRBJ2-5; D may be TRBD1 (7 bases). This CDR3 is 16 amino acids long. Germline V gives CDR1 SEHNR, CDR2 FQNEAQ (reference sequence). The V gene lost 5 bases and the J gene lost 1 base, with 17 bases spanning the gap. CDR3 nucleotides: TGTGCCAGCAGCCAAACCCGGGGGACAGCCCAAGAGACCCAGTACTTC. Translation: CASSQTRGTAQETQYF.

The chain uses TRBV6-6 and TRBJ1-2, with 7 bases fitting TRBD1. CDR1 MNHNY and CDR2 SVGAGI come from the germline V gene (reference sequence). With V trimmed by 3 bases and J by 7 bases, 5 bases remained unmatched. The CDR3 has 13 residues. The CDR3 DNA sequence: TGTGCCAGCAGTTATTCATACAGGGGTGGCTACACCTTC. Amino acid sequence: CASSYSYRGGYTF.

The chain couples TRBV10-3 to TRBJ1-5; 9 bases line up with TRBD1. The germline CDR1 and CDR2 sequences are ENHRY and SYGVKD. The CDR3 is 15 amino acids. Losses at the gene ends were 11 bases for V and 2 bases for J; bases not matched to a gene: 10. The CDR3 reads CAGRVQGAGNQPQHF. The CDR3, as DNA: TGTGCCGGTCGGGTACAGGGGGCAGGCAATCAGCCCCAGCATTTT.

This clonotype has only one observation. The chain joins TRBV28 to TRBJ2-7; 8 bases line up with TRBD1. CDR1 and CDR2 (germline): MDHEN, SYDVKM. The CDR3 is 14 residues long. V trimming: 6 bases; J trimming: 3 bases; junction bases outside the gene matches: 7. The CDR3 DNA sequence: TGTGCCAGCAGGGAGACAGGGGCAGGCTACGAGCAGTACTTC. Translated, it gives CASRETGAGYEQYF.

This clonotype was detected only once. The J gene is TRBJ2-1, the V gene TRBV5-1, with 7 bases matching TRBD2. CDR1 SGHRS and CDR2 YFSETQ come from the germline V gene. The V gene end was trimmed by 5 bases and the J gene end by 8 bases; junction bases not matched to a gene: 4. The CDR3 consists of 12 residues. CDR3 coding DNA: TGCGCCAGCAGAAGGGCGGGGGATGAGCAGTTCTTC. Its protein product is CASRRAGDEQFF. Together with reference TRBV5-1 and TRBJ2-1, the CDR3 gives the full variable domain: KAGVTQTPRYLIKTRGQQVTLSCSPISGHRSVSWYQQTPGQGLQFLFEYFSETQRNKGNFPGRFSGRQFSNSRSEMNVSTLELGDSALYLCASRRAGDEQFFGPGTRLTVL.

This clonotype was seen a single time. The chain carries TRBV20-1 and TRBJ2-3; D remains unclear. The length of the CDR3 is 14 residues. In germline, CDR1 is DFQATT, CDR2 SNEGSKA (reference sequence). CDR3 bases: TGCAGCTTAAGGCAGTTCGCTAGCACAGATACGCAGTATTTT. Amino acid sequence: CSLRQFASTDTQYF.

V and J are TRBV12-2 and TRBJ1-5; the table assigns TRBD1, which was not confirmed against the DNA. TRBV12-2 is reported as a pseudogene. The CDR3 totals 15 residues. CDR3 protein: CASRLVWDSQSPQHF. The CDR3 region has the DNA TGTGCAAGTCGCTTAGTCTGGGACAGTCAATCGCCCCAGCATTTT.

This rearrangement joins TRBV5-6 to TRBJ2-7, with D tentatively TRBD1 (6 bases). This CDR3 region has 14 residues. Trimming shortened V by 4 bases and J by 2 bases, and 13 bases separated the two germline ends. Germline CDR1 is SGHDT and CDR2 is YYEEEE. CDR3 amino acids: CASSTRTAAYEQYF. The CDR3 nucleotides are TGTGCCAGCAGCACAAGGACAGCAGCCTACGAGCAGTACTTC.

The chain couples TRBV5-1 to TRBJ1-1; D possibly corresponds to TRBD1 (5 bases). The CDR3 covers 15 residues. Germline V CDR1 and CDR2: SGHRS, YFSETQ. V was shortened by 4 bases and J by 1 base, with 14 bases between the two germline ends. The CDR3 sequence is CASSPRGDGNTEAFF. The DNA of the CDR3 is TGCGCCAGCAGCCCTCGAGGGGACGGGAACACTGAAGCTTTCTTT.

The CDR3 is CASSQTLARNTGELFF. CDR3 nucleotides: TGTGCCAGCAGCCAAACCCTAGCTAGGAACACCGGGGAGCTGTTTTTT. This chain joins TRBV3-1 and TRBJ2-2, with D perhaps matching TRBD2 (5 bases). CDR1 is LGHDT and CDR2 is YNNKEL in the germline V gene (reference sequence). CDR3 length: 16 amino acids. Trimming stripped 2 bases from V and 1 base from J, with 11 bases between.

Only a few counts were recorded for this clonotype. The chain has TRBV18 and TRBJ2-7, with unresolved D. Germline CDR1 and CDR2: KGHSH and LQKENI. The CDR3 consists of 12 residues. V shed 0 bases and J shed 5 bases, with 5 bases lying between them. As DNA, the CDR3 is TGTGCCAGCTCACCACCTGCGGACGAGCAGTACTTC. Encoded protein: CASSPPADEQYF.

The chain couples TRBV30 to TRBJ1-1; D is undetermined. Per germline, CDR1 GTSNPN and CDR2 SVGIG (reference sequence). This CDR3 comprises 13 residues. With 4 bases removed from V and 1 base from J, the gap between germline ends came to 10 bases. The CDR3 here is CAWIGQKNTEAFF. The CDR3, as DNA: TGTGCCTGGATTGGGCAGAAGAACACTGAAGCTTTCTTT.